Listed here are 8 T cell receptor beta chains from one sample, sequenced in a study of Ad26.COV2.S vaccination and SARS-CoV-2 variants. Stated treatment: some 20 received Ad26.COV2.S at low or high dose, single or two shots; about 5 received placebo; per-sample allocation not given. Day 63 following the first vaccine or placebo injection was when the samples were taken. TCRdb keeps only in-frame clones here, not all; method: immunoSEQ multiplex PCR. The repertoire holds approximately 300,000 clones, with 85% as singletons. Sequencing used peripheral blood, obtained in a trial of Ad26.COV2.S vaccine versus placebo. All receptors derive from a person aged 18-60 years who received the Ad26.COV2.S COVID-19 vaccine or a placebo.

The rearrangement links TRBV6-5 to TRBJ2-1; 11 bases match TRBD2. The CDR3 covers 15 residues. Germline-derived CDR1 and CDR2 are MNHEY and SVGAGI. V lost 6 bases, J lost 4 bases, and 5 bases stayed unmatched. CDR3 nucleotides: TGTGCCAGCAGCCAGGGACTAGCGGCTTACAATGAGCAGTTCTTC. This encodes CASSQGLAAYNEQFF.

The gene calls are TRBV5-4 and TRBJ1-6; D not certain. V was shortened by 2 bases and J by 6 bases, with 9 bases between the two germline ends. The CDR3 loop spans 14 amino acids. Germline CDR1 SGHNT, CDR2 YYREEE (reference sequence). Written as DNA, the CDR3 is TGTGCCAGCAGCTTCTGGGGTGGTAATTCACCCCTCCACTTT. Amino acids: CASSFWGGNSPLHF.

The rearrangement joins TRBV3-1 (or the pseudogene TRBV3-2) to TRBJ2-5, with a tentative D call TRBD2 (6 bases). The V gene lost 4 bases and the J gene lost 4 bases, with 13 bases spanning the gap. This CDR3 has 14 amino acids. Germline V lookup: CDR1 LGHDT, CDR2 YNNKEL (reference sequence). Here the CDR3 reads CASSRMGGGETQYF. CDR3 sequence (DNA): TGTGCCAGCAGCCGGATGGGGGGAGGAGAGACCCAGTACTTC.

The genes are TRBV3-1 (or the pseudogene TRBV3-2) and TRBJ2-3; 11 positions agree with TRBD2. Germline CDR1 is LGHDT and CDR2 is YNNKEL (reference sequence). This CDR3 is built from 16 residues. V was clipped by 3 bases and J by 4 bases; unmatched bases: 6. The CDR3 protein is CASSHRGLAGSDTQYF. CDR3 coding DNA: TGTGCCAGCAGCCACCGCGGACTAGCGGGTTCAGATACGCAGTATTTT.

This clone was observed a handful of times. The V call is TRBV7-8, the J call TRBJ2-7, with a possible D match to TRBD2 (6 bases). V dropped 1 base and J dropped 7 bases, with 20 bases sitting between them. There are 16 residues in the CDR3. Germline V gene lookup returns CDR1 SGHVS and CDR2 FQNEAQ. CDR3 in amino acids: CASSLGYRGSAGEQYF. DNA of the CDR3: TGTGCCAGCAGCTTAGGGTATCGGGGATCCGCGGGGGAGCAGTACTTC.

This clone showed up just once. The CDR3 bases are TGTGCCAGCAGCTTAGGAACGGGGGCAATCAACACTGAAGCTTTCTTT. Translating gives CASSLGTGAINTEAFF. The genes are TRBV11-2 and TRBJ1-1, with D possibly being TRBD1 (6 bases). This CDR3 is 16 amino acids long. Trimming pared 1 base from V and 2 bases from J, leaving 14 bases between. Per germline, CDR1 SGHAT and CDR2 FQNNGV.

The chain couples TRBV11-3 to TRBJ2-7; no reliable D call. Trimming took off 2 bases at V and 2 bases at J, with 10 bases between the two ends. This CDR3 is built from 14 residues. Germline loops: CDR1 SGHNT, CDR2 YENEEA. The CDR3 protein is CASSLYQAPYEQYF. CDR3 coding DNA: TGTGCCAGCAGCTTATACCAGGCGCCCTACGAGCAGTACTTC.

This sequence joins TRBV5-1 and TRBJ2-3; D is ambiguous. V was shortened by 1 base and J by 4 bases, with 10 bases between the two germline ends. Germline CDR1 and CDR2: SGHRS and YFSETQ. This CDR3 region has 14 residues. CDR3 coding DNA: TGCGCCAGCAGCTTGAATCCAGCGTCAGATACGCAGTATTTT. Translating gives CASSLNPASDTQYF.